Presented here are 31 T cell receptor beta chains from one specimen sequenced in a study of shared clonotypes between healthy human individuals. This table comes from immunoSEQ multiplex PCR, and its TCRdb copy is limited to in-frame clones, with some not included. Among just over 2,000,000 clones listed, 85% to 95% were seen once. Sequenced sample: naive CD4+ T cells sorted from blood. Subset indicated: CD45RA+ positively selected. These receptors were obtained from a man aged 18 to 35 in good health.

This chain uses TRBV18 with TRBJ2-3; D gene unclear. This CDR3 region has 18 residues. With 0 bases removed from V and 0 bases from J, the gap between germline ends came to 16 bases. Germline CDR1 reads KGHSH; CDR2 reads LQKENI. The CDR3 DNA sequence: TGTGCCAGCTCACCACCGGGCAGCACGGACCCTAGCACAGATACGCAGTATTTT. Translation gives CASSPPGSTDPSTDTQYF.

V usage is TRBV30 and J usage is TRBJ2-7, with 8 positions matching TRBD2. J gave up 4 bases and V 2 bases, and 7 bases lay outside the gene matches. The CDR3 runs 14 residues. Germline values: CDR1 GTSNPN, CDR2 SVGIG (reference sequence). CDR3 DNA: TGTGCCTGGAGTCGAGGTAGCGGGAAATACGAGCAGTACTTC. Translation: CAWSRGSGKYEQYF.

J is TRBJ1-5 and V is TRBV7-2; 7 bases are shared with TRBD1. The CDR3 totals 15 residues. CDR1 is SGHTA and CDR2 is FQGNSA in the germline V gene. J was trimmed by 5 bases and V by 1 base; bases with no gene match: 5. CDR3 protein: CASSLVGGADQPQHF. In nucleotides, the CDR3 is TGTGCCAGCAGCTTAGTAGGGGGCGCGGATCAGCCCCAGCATTTT.

The chain uses TRBV4-3 and TRBJ1-2; TRBD1 might be the D (5 bases). Germline V gives CDR1 LGHNA, CDR2 YSLEER. CDR3 length: 14 amino acids. The V and J ends lost 1 base and 5 bases respectively, with 11 bases between them. The CDR3 here is CASSQADAGYGYTF. Written as DNA, the CDR3 is TGCGCCAGCAGCCAAGCTGATGCAGGGTATGGCTACACCTTC.

The chain joins TRBV7-8 to TRBJ2-1; D gene ambiguous. V dropped 2 bases and J dropped 8 bases, with 7 bases sitting between them. The CDR3 is 12 residues long. CDR1 is SGHVS and CDR2 is FQNEAQ in the germline V gene. CDR3 coding DNA: TGTGCCAGCAGCTTATTTTCCGATGAGCAGTTCTTC. Encoded protein: CASSLFSDEQFF.

V and J are TRBV4-2 and TRBJ1-5; 7 bases fit TRBD1. Per the germline V gene, CDR1 is LGHNA and CDR2 is YNFKEQ. The J segment lost 0 bases and the V segment lost 5 bases, leaving 1 base of the junction unmatched. This CDR3 has 14 residues. The chain's CDR3 is CASSWTGSNQPQHF. The CDR3 DNA is TGTGCCAGCAGCTGGACAGGTAGCAATCAGCCCCAGCATTTT.

The chain recombines TRBV28 with TRBJ2-7; the match to TRBD1 covers 7 bases. Germline trimming cut 1 base from V and 5 bases from J; bases unmatched to any gene: 5. This CDR3 region has 14 residues. Germline loops: CDR1 MDHEN, CDR2 SYDVKM. CDR3 in amino acids: CASSLSDRNHEQYF. In DNA, the CDR3 is TGTGCCAGCAGTTTATCGGACAGGAACCACGAGCAGTACTTC.

The chain has TRBV7-8 and TRBJ2-3; a weak D match, TRBD1 (7 bases). Germline assignment: CDR1 SGHVS and CDR2 FQNEAQ. The CDR3 has 15 residues. V shed 4 bases and J shed 3 bases, with 14 bases lying between them. CDR3 sequence reads: CASSSRQGGTDTQYF. As DNA, the CDR3 is TGTGCCAGCAGCTCACGACAGGGAGGAACAGATACGCAGTATTTT.

V gene TRBV5-4 combines with J gene TRBJ2-7; 7 bases match TRBD1. This CDR3 comprises 13 residues. V dropped 5 bases and J dropped 3; count of bases not matched to a gene: 5. CDR1 and CDR2 from the germline V gene are SGHNT and YYREEE (reference sequence). The CDR3 nucleotides are TGTGCCAGCAGTACAGGGGAGAACTACGAGCAGTACTTC. Translating gives CASSTGENYEQYF.

The rearrangement joins TRBV30 to TRBJ2-5; no clear D gene. Per the germline V gene, CDR1 is GTSNPN and CDR2 is SVGIG (reference sequence). CDR3 length: 15 amino acids. Trimming took off 0 bases at V and 5 bases at J, with 16 bases between the two ends. In DNA form, the CDR3 reads TGTGCCTGGAGTGTACGGAGTAGCACCCTGGAGACCCAGTACTTC. Amino acid sequence: CAWSVRSSTLETQYF. The variable domain in full, with the rest retrieved from reference TRBV30 and TRBJ2-5, is SQTIHQWPATLVQPVGSPLSLECTVEGTSNPNLYWYRQAAGRGLQLLFYSVGIGQISSEVPQNLSASRPQDRQFILSSKKLLLSDSGFYLCAWSVRSSTLETQYFGPGTRLLVL.

This clone was recorded only once. This rearrangement joins TRBV11-2 to TRBJ1-6; maybe TRBD1 (5 bases). Germline assignment: CDR1 SGHAT and CDR2 FQNNGV. V lost 4 bases to trimming and J lost 8 bases, with 15 bases between them. CDR3 length equals 15 residues. CDR3: CASSSQAKFDSPLHF. The CDR3 nucleotides read TGTGCCAGCAGCTCACAGGCCAAGTTCGATTCACCCCTCCACTTT. The full variable domain, completed using reference TRBV11-2 and TRBJ1-6, is EAGVAQSPRYKIIEKRQSVAFWCNPISGHATLYWYQQILGQGPKLLIQFQNNGVVDDSQLPKDRFSAERLKGVDSTLKIQPAKLEDSAVYLCASSSQAKFDSPLHFGNGTRLTVT.

This chain joins TRBV28 and TRBJ1-2; 9 bases agree with TRBD1. The germline V gene has CDR1 MDHEN and CDR2 SYDVKM. Trimming took 5 bases from V and 0 from J; bases not matched to a gene: 10. The CDR3 loop spans 17 amino acids. CDR3 residues: CASSPPGQGQANYGYTF. The CDR3 DNA reads TGTGCCAGCAGTCCCCCGGGACAGGGACAGGCTAACTATGGCTACACCTTC.

The gene calls are TRBV30 and TRBJ2-5; D is unresolved. The V gene lost 2 bases and the J gene lost 6 bases, with 22 bases spanning the gap. The germline V gene encodes CDR1 GTSNPN and CDR2 SVGIG (reference sequence). The CDR3 runs to 16 residues. DNA for the CDR3: TGTGCCTGGAGTCAAGGATGGTCAGGTCCCGTAAAGACCCAGTACTTC. Encoded protein: CAWSQGWSGPVKTQYF.

The V call is TRBV30, the J call TRBJ2-1; D may match TRBD1 or TRBD2 (6 bases each). This CDR3 contains 15 residues. V lost 0 bases and J 6 bases, leaving 15 bases between the germline ends. Germline CDR1 and CDR2: GTSNPN and SVGIG (reference sequence). DNA of the CDR3: TGTGCCTGGAGTGTACCTGGGGGGCCGTCCAATGAGCAGTTCTTC. Translated: CAWSVPGGPSNEQFF.

This clone showed up just once. The J gene is TRBJ1-1, the V gene TRBV6-1; D remains unclear. Germline CDR1 reads MNHNS; CDR2 reads SASEGT. V was trimmed by 6 bases and J by 11 bases, leaving 13 bases between them. CDR3 size: 11 residues. CDR3 amino acids: CASRKRRVAFF. In DNA, the CDR3 is TGTGCCAGCAGGAAGAGAAGGGTGGCTTTCTTT.

This chain connects TRBV6-1 to TRBJ2-2; D might be TRBD1 (6 bases). The CDR3 length is 13 residues. CDR1 is MNHNS, CDR2 SASEGT, per germline. Trimming pared 5 bases from V and 5 bases from J, leaving 9 bases between. CDR3 bases: TGTGCCAGCAGTCGCCAGGGGACCGGGGAGCTGTTTTTT. Its translation is CASSRQGTGELFF.

The rearrangement joins TRBV6-5 to TRBJ2-1, with D possibly matching TRBD1 (6 bases). Per germline, CDR1 MNHEY and CDR2 SVGAGI. The CDR3 is 14 residues long. The germline V and J ends were trimmed by 3 bases and 5 bases, with 11 bases remaining between them. CDR3 protein: CASSYLGQHNEQFF. Written as DNA, the CDR3 is TGTGCCAGCAGTTATTTAGGACAGCACAATGAGCAGTTCTTC.

The chain links TRBV2 to TRBJ2-5; possibly TRBD2 for D (5 bases). V lost 4 bases, J lost 2 bases, and 8 bases lay in between. CDR1 and CDR2 from the germline V gene are SNHLY and FYNNEI. The CDR3 spans 13 residues. This CDR3 reads CASSATRQETQYF. CDR3 bases: TGTGCCAGCAGTGCAACTAGACAAGAGACCCAGTACTTC.

The rearrangement joins TRBV4-2 to TRBJ2-7; a possible D gene is TRBD2 (5 bases). There are 15 residues in the CDR3. Trimming removed 4 bases at V and 0 bases at J, with 13 bases between. Germline V gene data show CDR1 as LGHNA and CDR2 as YNFKEQ. The CDR3 DNA follows: TGTGCCAGCAGCCGCGGTACGGGGAGCTCCTACGAGCAGTACTTC. It codes for CASSRGTGSSYEQYF.

The rearrangement uses TRBV30 and TRBJ2-6; D possibly matches TRBD1 or TRBD2 (5 bases each). The germline CDR1 and CDR2 sequences are GTSNPN and SVGIG (reference sequence). This CDR3 is 16 amino acids long. V was cut by 2 bases and J by 1 base, with 12 bases left in between. This CDR3 reads CAWSRGPVSGANVLTF. CDR3 in DNA: TGTGCCTGGAGTCGGGGACCAGTATCTGGGGCCAACGTCCTGACTTTC.

The chain combines TRBV6-6 with TRBJ1-5, with 9 bases aligning to TRBD1. Losses at the gene ends were 6 bases for V and 1 base for J; bases not matched to a gene: 4. CDR3 length equals 15 residues. The germline CDR1 and CDR2 sequences are MNHNY and SVGAGI (reference sequence). CDR3 protein: CASSRDRVSNQPQHF. For the CDR3, the DNA is TGTGCCAGCAGCAGGGACAGGGTGAGCAATCAGCCCCAGCATTTT.

This chain links TRBV7-6 with TRBJ2-5; no clear D. Trimming cost V 3 bases and J 5 bases, with 10 bases left between them. CDR1 is SGHVS and CDR2 is FNYEAQ in the germline V gene. There are 13 residues in the CDR3. CDR3 loop: CASSFATWETQYF. CDR3 in DNA: TGTGCCAGCAGCTTTGCTACGTGGGAGACCCAGTACTTC.

The CDR3 coding sequence is TGCGCCAGCAGCTGGGGACAGGGCTCTAATGAAAAACTGTTTTTT. This encodes CASSWGQGSNEKLFF. The V call is TRBV5-1, the J call TRBJ1-4; TRBD1 matches at 9 bases. The CDR3 sequence is 15 residues long. The ends lost 3 bases at V and 3 bases at J; junction bases unmatched: 3. Germline CDR1 SGHRS, CDR2 YFSETQ.

V usage is TRBV6-5 and J usage is TRBJ1-1, with D perhaps TRBD1 (5 bases). The CDR3 spans 12 residues. V was pared by 4 bases and J by 10 bases, with 13 bases between. From germline, CDR1 is MNHEY and CDR2 SVGAGI. Here the CDR3 reads CASSSAGWAAFF. CDR3 bases: TGTGCCAGCAGTTCCGCAGGGTGGGCAGCTTTCTTT.

The chain couples TRBV2 to TRBJ2-7; D unclear. The CDR3 totals 14 residues. V lost 6 bases and J lost 1, with 13 bases in between. CDR1 SNHLY and CDR2 FYNNEI come from the germline V gene. CDR3 region: CASSLVSGSYEQYF. CDR3 DNA: TGTGCCAGCAGCCTTGTGTCGGGTTCCTACGAGCAGTACTTC.

A remark on this clone: Other DNA sequences in the same sample also yield this CDR3. The chain has TRBV20-1 and TRBJ1-5; D gene uncertain. The CDR3 length is 11 residues. In germline, CDR1 is DFQATT, CDR2 SNEGSKA (reference sequence). The V and J ends lost 1 base and 4 bases respectively, with 2 bases between them. The CDR3 spells CSARGNQPQHF. The CDR3 DNA follows: TGCAGTGCTAGAGGTAATCAGCCCCAGCATTTT.

This rearrangement joins TRBV28 to TRBJ1-5; D unclear. This CDR3 is 16 amino acids long. Per the germline V gene, CDR1 is MDHEN and CDR2 is SYDVKM. V lost 1 base to trimming and J lost 0 bases, with 10 bases between them. The CDR3 bases are TGTGCCAGCAGTTTATTTTCAGCTTATAGCAATCAGCCCCAGCATTTT. It encodes CASSLFSAYSNQPQHF.

The chain combines TRBV2 with TRBJ1-1, with D uncertain. Germline lookup yields CDR1 SNHLY and CDR2 FYNNEI. V lost 9 bases and J lost 1, with 9 bases in between. The CDR3 has 12 residues. CDR3 in DNA: TGTGCCAGTCGCTGGGGGAACACTGAAGCTTTCTTT. This translates into CASRWGNTEAFF.

Comment on this clone: Other DNA sequences in this specimen translate into the identical CDR3. The chain links TRBV6-1 to TRBJ2-5, with 10 bases lining up with TRBD2. Germline CDR1 MNHNS, CDR2 SASEGT. V lost 4 bases and J lost 2; bases outside the gene matches: 4. The CDR3 totals 15 residues. This CDR3 reads CASSAASGGQETQYF. In DNA, the CDR3 is TGTGCCAGCAGTGCTGCTAGCGGGGGTCAAGAGACCCAGTACTTC.

This clone was counted a single time. This chain uses TRBV15 with TRBJ2-7; tentatively, D is TRBD1 (5 bases). The CDR3 extends over 16 amino acids. V gave up 0 bases and J gave up 2 bases, with 14 bases separating them. Germline loops: CDR1 LNHNV, CDR2 YYDKDF (reference sequence). DNA for the CDR3: TGTGCCACCAGCAGAGATCTATGGGGCCAACCCTACGAGCAGTACTTC. Protein: CATSRDLWGQPYEQYF.

Regarding this clone: A read error may produce the germline difference seen at one junction end. Additional DNA sequences in this sample encode the identical CDR3. J is TRBJ2-7 and V is TRBV7-7, with 7 positions matching TRBD1. CDR3 length equals 14 residues. Germline CDR1 is SSHAT and CDR2 is FNYEAQ (reference sequence). CDR3 loop: CASSPRQGSYEQYF. CDR3 in DNA: TGTGCTAGCAGCCCCAGACAGGGTTCGTACGAGCAGTACTTC.